This T cell receptor (beta chain) was observed in a study of T cells in Graves' hyperthyroidism and ophthalmopathy. General study results and limits: The majority of expanded thyroid clonotypes above 0.001 also appeared in blood.

This CDR3 spans 16 amino acids. CDR1 SGDLS and CDR2 YYNGEE come from the germline V gene. Deletions cut 2 bases from V and 3 bases from J, with 15 bases between. Notes on this clonotype: Antigen unknown.

Amplification targeted TCR beta CDR3 regions from RNA transcripts. The HTBI primer set drove a first-round RT-PCR of the TCR CDR3. Via MiXCR, TCRdb re-called the multiplex PCR reads, giving one row per CDR3 protein. The sample has 500,000 or so distinct CDR3 sequences; about 15% are singletons. Exclusions: uncontrolled infection, other autoimmune disease, pregnancy, lactation. Orbital computed tomography and thyroid ultrasound, together with serum TRAb and thyroxine and clinical symptoms, were used for diagnoses. Each 10 ml fresh peripheral blood draw supplied the PBMCs. The chain couples TRBV9 to TRBJ2-1, with TRBD1 as a possible D gene (5 bases). This clonotype was sampled from a woman aged 25 to 39 with Graves' ophthalmopathy. The sequencing sample was made of blood. The CDR3 loop reads CASSVQGPLLYNEQFF. In DNA, the CDR3 is TGTGCCAGCAGCGTGCAGGGCCCCCTCCTCTACAATGAGCAGTTCTTC.